This T cell receptor beta chain was found in a study of early T cells in non-severe SARS-CoV-2 infection. Study summary: Unpaired chains resulted from sequencing bulk RNA of unsorted whole blood.

This clonotype was seen a handful of times. Its matching antigen is unknown. The study's findings and limits: Anti-spike CD8 responses were favored by VDJdb matching, which missed private and CD4 specificities.

There are 14 residues in the CDR3. The germline V and J ends were trimmed by 2 bases and 10 bases, with 16 bases remaining between them. Looked up from germline, CDR1 is SGDLS and CDR2 is YYNGEE. Unique molecular identifiers (one per individual cDNA molecule) were attached. TCRdb independently ran MiXCR on the 5' RACE reads; one entry per CDR3 protein. This sample has tens of thousands of distinct CDR3 sequences, with under 15% found just once. The receptor comes from an adult who was a healthcare worker with PCR-confirmed SARS-CoV-2 infection or an uninfected control (not recorded which). The sample was whole blood. The gene calls are TRBV9 and TRBJ2-4; D not resolved. CDR3 protein: CASSVSHGQEIQYF. CDR3 DNA sequence: TGTGCCAGCAGCGTCTCGCACGGCCAGGAGATTCAGTACTTC.